A selection of T cell receptor beta chains follows, all from one sample in a study of beta chain features in type 1 diabetes. Method: immunoSEQ multiplex PCR; TCRdb's copy keeps in-frame clones and lacks some. The data show about 220,000 clones, with roughly 11% seen just once and less than 1.5% held by the top ten. Sequenced material: central memory CD4+ T cells from blood. The receptors derive from a man younger than 30 in good health. The CDR3 runs from the conserved cysteine through the conserved F or W. The order of the fields is V gene, clone size, J gene, D gene, CDR3 protein, CDR3 DNA. A D gene is named only where the DNA matches it firmly. Expanded clones are given a class, and other clones once, few, many or no size at all.

V gene: TRBV4-3; clone size: NA; J gene: TRBJ2-5; D gene: TRBD2; CDR3 protein: CASSQGSGRAQTQYF; CDR3 DNA: TGCGCCAGCAGCCAAGGTAGCGGGAGGGCCCAGACCCAGTACTTC
V gene: TRBV4-2; clone size: many; J gene: TRBJ2-1; D gene: TRBD2; CDR3 protein: CASSQDGAGRANEQFF; CDR3 DNA: TGTGCCAGCAGCCAAGATGGCGCGGGGAGGGCGAATGAGCAGTTCTTC
V gene: TRBV7-9; clone size: NA; J gene: TRBJ2-5; D gene: TRBD2; CDR3 protein: CASSPRLAAGSETQYF; CDR3 DNA: TGTGCCAGCAGCCCCCGACTAGCCGCGGGGTCAGAGACCCAGTACTTC
V gene: TRBV11-2; clone size: many; J gene: TRBJ2-1; D gene: NA; CDR3 protein: CASSFSFLNEQFF; CDR3 DNA: TGTGCCAGCAGCTTTAGCTTTCTAAATGAGCAGTTCTTC
V gene: TRBV29-1; clone size: many; J gene: TRBJ1-1; D gene: NA; CDR3 protein: CSAAKGQMNTEAFF; CDR3 DNA: TGCAGCGCCGCAAAGGGGCAAATGAACACTGAAGCTTTCTTT
V gene: TRBV7-3; clone size: few; J gene: TRBJ2-1; D gene: NA; CDR3 protein: CASSSMGSYNEQFF; CDR3 DNA: TGTGCCAGCAGCTCAATGGGCTCCTACAATGAGCAGTTCTTC
V gene: TRBV29-1; clone size: few; J gene: TRBJ2-5; D gene: NA; CDR3 protein: CSVEANRMQTQYF; CDR3 DNA: TGCAGCGTTGAAGCAAACAGGATGCAGACCCAGTACTTC
V gene: TRBV18; clone size: NA; J gene: TRBJ2-1; D gene: NA; CDR3 protein: CASSPPGDNEQFF; CDR3 DNA: TGTGCCAGCTCACCACCGGGCGACAATGAGCAGTTCTTC
V gene: TRBV9; clone size: NA; J gene: TRBJ2-1; D gene: TRBD2; CDR3 protein: CASSVGLSGYVESYNEQFF; CDR3 DNA: TGTGCCAGCAGCGTAGGTCTTAGCGGGTACGTCGAGTCCTACAATGAGCAGTTCTTC
V gene: TRBV25-1; clone size: few; J gene: TRBJ1-2; D gene: TRBD1; CDR3 protein: CASSEQGAILGYTF; CDR3 DNA: TGTGCCAGCAGTGAACAGGGGGCAATTCTTGGCTACACCTTC
V gene: TRBV27; clone size: few; J gene: TRBJ2-7; D gene: NA; CDR3 protein: CASSLYRGSEQYF; CDR3 DNA: TGTGCCAGCAGTTTATATCGAGGGAGCGAGCAGTACTTC
V gene: TRBV28; clone size: NA; J gene: TRBJ2-4; D gene: NA; CDR3 protein: CASSFKDIQYF; CDR3 DNA: TGTGCCAGCAGTTTTAAGGACATTCAGTACTTC
V gene: TRBV10-3; clone size: NA; J gene: TRBJ2-5; D gene: TRBD2; CDR3 protein: CAISTLLAGGTQTQYF; CDR3 DNA: TGTGCCATCAGTACATTACTAGCGGGAGGAACGCAGACCCAGTACTTC
V gene: TRBV30; clone size: NA; J gene: TRBJ2-2; D gene: TRBD2; CDR3 protein: CAWNPGLAGGLSTGELFF; CDR3 DNA: TGTGCCTGGAACCCGGGACTAGCGGGAGGGCTTAGCACCGGGGAGCTGTTTTTT
V gene: TRBV9; clone size: few; J gene: TRBJ2-7; D gene: NA; CDR3 protein: CASSVGPTREQYF; CDR3 DNA: TGTGCCAGCAGCGTAGGGCCTACTAGGGAGCAGTACTTC
V gene: TRBV30; clone size: few; J gene: TRBJ1-2; D gene: NA; CDR3 protein: CAWSVPRLAGLVGYTF; CDR3 DNA: TGTGCCTGGAGTGTACCTCGTTTGGCGGGGTTAGTGGGCTACACCTTC
V gene: TRBV9; clone size: NA; J gene: TRBJ2-5; D gene: TRBD2; CDR3 protein: CASSVSGQETQYF; CDR3 DNA: TGTGCCAGCAGCGTTAGCGGGCAAGAGACCCAGTACTTC
V gene: TRBV27; clone size: few; J gene: TRBJ2-3; D gene: NA; CDR3 protein: CASSPAGTRSGTDTQYF; CDR3 DNA: TGTGCCAGCAGCCCAGCCGGGACTCGGTCTGGAACAGATACGCAGTATTTT
V gene: TRBV5-1; clone size: few; J gene: TRBJ2-5; D gene: NA; CDR3 protein: CASSLALQETQYF; CDR3 DNA: TGCGCCAGCAGCTTGGCTCTTCAAGAGACCCAGTACTTC
V gene: TRBV2; clone size: NA; J gene: TRBJ2-7; D gene: NA; CDR3 protein: CASSDQDIYYEQYF; CDR3 DNA: TGTGCCAGCAGTGACCAGGACATATACTACGAGCAGTACTTC
V gene: TRBV30; clone size: NA; J gene: TRBJ2-5; D gene: NA; CDR3 protein: CAWSGDRQETQYF; CDR3 DNA: TGTGCCTGGAGTGGGGACCGCCAAGAGACCCAGTACTTC
V gene: TRBV7-2; clone size: many; J gene: TRBJ1-5; D gene: TRBD1; CDR3 protein: CASSEDRGNQPQHF; CDR3 DNA: TGTGCCAGCAGCGAAGACAGGGGTAATCAGCCCCAGCATTTT
V gene: TRBV10-3; clone size: NA; J gene: TRBJ2-7; D gene: NA; CDR3 protein: CAISGGVSYEQYF; CDR3 DNA: TGTGCCATCAGTGGGGGGGTCTCCTACGAGCAGTACTTC
V gene: TRBV25-1; clone size: NA; J gene: TRBJ1-1; D gene: NA; CDR3 protein: CASSEEGRTEAFF; CDR3 DNA: TGTGCCAGCAGTGAAGAGGGCAGAACTGAAGCTTTCTTT
V gene: TRBV20-1; clone size: few; J gene: TRBJ1-4; D gene: NA; CDR3 protein: CSLRFREKLFF; CDR3 DNA: TGCAGTCTGCGCTTTCGTGAAAAACTGTTTTTT
V gene: TRBV13; clone size: NA; J gene: TRBJ2-1; D gene: TRBD2; CDR3 protein: CASSLGLAGSEEQFF; CDR3 DNA: TGTGCCAGCAGCTTGGGACTAGCGGGATCAGAAGAGCAGTTCTTC
V gene: TRBV7-2; clone size: many; J gene: TRBJ2-2; D gene: NA; CDR3 protein: CASSLGPKNTGELFF; CDR3 DNA: TGTGCCAGCAGCCTCGGACCCAAGAACACCGGGGAGCTGTTTTTT